The 28 T cell receptor beta chains in this list originate from one sample, sequenced in a study of cytomegalovirus exposure and HLA in healthy donors. With 60 Vbeta and 13 Jbeta primers, the PCR was carried out. Produced via immunoSEQ multiplex PCR; TCRdb's table is partial and in-frame only. The sample has 100,000 to 150,000 clones; about two thirds are singletons. The sequencing input was PBMCs. These receptors came from a woman aged 55-70 years in good health and CMV-seropositive.

On this clone: A junction end diverges from the germline sequence, so it may reflect a read error. This chain connects TRBV29-1 to TRBJ2-3; no clear D. Germline CDR1 and CDR2: SQVTM and ANQGSEA. The CDR3 contains 12 residues. The CDR3 sequence is CSVEGGGDTQYF. The CDR3, as DNA: TGCAGCGTGGAAGGTGGCGGAGATACGCAGTATTTT.

The rearrangement uses TRBV6-5 and TRBJ2-7; no clear D. Germline V gives CDR1 MNHEY, CDR2 SVGAGI. The CDR3 extends over 14 amino acids. Trimming pared 1 base from V and 0 bases from J, leaving 7 bases between. CDR3 sequence reads: CASSYYQDSYEQYF. In DNA, the CDR3 is TGTGCCAGCAGTTACTATCAGGACTCCTACGAGCAGTACTTC.

This sequence joins TRBV11-2 and TRBJ1-2; 10 bases are shared with TRBD1. Trimming cost V 5 bases and J 6 bases; bases outside gene matches: 9. Germline loops: CDR1 SGHAT, CDR2 FQNNGV. This CDR3 has 15 residues. CDR3: CASSLWTGGSNGYTF. DNA for the CDR3: TGTGCCAGCAGCCTTTGGACAGGGGGTTCCAATGGCTACACCTTC.

This chain links TRBV5-1 with TRBJ2-7; a possible D gene is TRBD2 (6 bases). V was pared by 3 bases and J by 3 bases, with 19 bases between. The CDR3 consists of 16 residues. Germline CDR1 SGHRS, CDR2 YFSETQ. CDR3 DNA sequence: TGCGCCAGCAGCTCCTCCACAGCTACGCGGGACTACGAGCAGTACTTC. Translation gives CASSSSTATRDYEQYF.

This chain uses TRBV19 with TRBJ1-3, with D perhaps matching TRBD1 (6 bases). Trimming removed 10 bases at V and 2 bases at J, with 15 bases between. The germline V gene has CDR1 LNHDA and CDR2 SQIVND (reference sequence). The CDR3 consists of 14 residues. The CDR3 coding sequence is TGTGCCACCGAGGGGGTGTCAGCTGGAAACACCATATATTTT. Its protein is CATEGVSAGNTIYF.

The CDR3 here is CASSSRLAGNTGELFF. The DNA of the CDR3 is TGTGCCAGCAGCTCGCGACTAGCGGGGAACACCGGGGAGCTGTTTTTT. The rearrangement links TRBV9 to TRBJ2-2, with TRBD2 identical over 10 bases. Germline V gives CDR1 SGDLS, CDR2 YYNGEE. Germline trimming cut 4 bases from V and 1 base from J; bases unmatched to any gene: 4. The CDR3 consists of 16 residues.

The chain is built from TRBV5-1 and TRBJ2-3, with TRBD1 identical over 8 bases. CDR1 and CDR2 (germline): SGHRS, YFSETQ. Trimming at V came to 0 bases and at J to 4 bases, leaving 16 bases not matched to a gene. This CDR3 has 19 residues. The CDR3 protein is CASSLAVTGVDLGADTQYF. In DNA, the CDR3 is TGCGCCAGCAGCTTGGCCGTGACAGGGGTGGACCTCGGGGCAGATACGCAGTATTTT.

This chain connects TRBV5-4 to TRBJ1-1; TRBD1 might be the D (6 bases). The germline V gene encodes CDR1 SGHNT and CDR2 YYREEE (reference sequence). This CDR3 spans 16 amino acids. The V end lost 0 bases, the J end lost 3 bases, and 15 bases lay between the germline ends. The CDR3 reads CASSLANRAFDTEAFF. Here the CDR3 DNA reads TGTGCCAGCAGCTTGGCCAACAGGGCGTTTGACACTGAAGCTTTCTTT.

The chain carries TRBV11-2 and TRBJ1-2; 12 nucleotides agree with TRBD1. J was trimmed by 4 bases and V by 5 bases; bases with no gene match: 8. The CDR3 sequence is 16 residues long. Germline-derived CDR1 and CDR2 are SGHAT and FQNNGV. CDR3 loop: CASSRPGTGGIYGYTF. The DNA for the CDR3 is TGTGCCAGCAGCAGGCCCGGGACAGGGGGCATCTATGGCTACACCTTC.

The chain recombines TRBV11-2 with TRBJ1-4, with D perhaps TRBD1 (5 bases). The CDR3 covers 14 residues. Germline V gene sequence: CDR1 SGHAT, CDR2 FQNNGV. Trimming took 8 bases from V and 10 from J, leaving 20 bases between them. The CDR3, as DNA: TGTGCCAGCCGGATATTGGGTCCGGGGGGAAAACTGTTTTTT. Amino acid sequence: CASRILGPGGKLFF.

This chain links TRBV5-1 with TRBJ2-3, with D tentatively TRBD1 (6 bases). The length of the CDR3 is 14 residues. Germline V gene sequence: CDR1 SGHRS, CDR2 YFSETQ. Trimming cost V 4 bases and J 6 bases, with 15 bases left between them. CDR3 loop: CASSQPSRGDTQYF. The CDR3 nucleotides read TGCGCCAGCAGCCAGCCTAGCAGGGGTGATACGCAGTATTTT.

V is TRBV5-1 and J is TRBJ2-2, with 7 bases fitting TRBD1. This CDR3 region has 13 residues. Germline-derived CDR1 and CDR2 are SGHRS and YFSETQ. V shed 6 bases, J shed 6 bases, and the junction held 5 bases outside the gene matches. DNA of the CDR3: TGCGCCAGCAACTGGGGACAGTCCGGGGAGCTGTTTTTT. As protein: CASNWGQSGELFF.

The chain joins TRBV29-1 to TRBJ1-6, with 9 nucleotides matching TRBD1. The ends lost 4 bases at V and 6 bases at J; junction bases unmatched: 4. This CDR3 spans 14 amino acids. From germline, CDR1 is SQVTM and CDR2 ANQGSEA. The CDR3 sequence: CSVAGQGRNSPLHF. The DNA of the CDR3 is TGCAGCGTTGCTGGACAGGGGCGTAATTCACCCCTCCACTTT.

The chain recombines TRBV5-8 with TRBJ1-2; 7 positions match TRBD1. This CDR3 has 14 residues. V shed 1 base and J 3 bases; nucleotides not matched to a gene: 3. Germline V gene data show CDR1 as SGHTS and CDR2 as YDEGEE. The CDR3 DNA sequence: TGTGCCAGCAGCTTGTCGGGGACAGACTATGGCTACACCTTC. As protein: CASSLSGTDYGYTF.

A few counts support this clone. The chain recombines TRBV6-5 with TRBJ1-5; no clear D. The ends were cut back, 6 bases at V and 7 bases at J, with 10 bases in the middle. The CDR3 has 12 residues. Looked up from germline, CDR1 is MNHEY and CDR2 is SVGAGI. The CDR3 sequence is CASSPGWQPQHF. DNA for the CDR3: TGTGCCAGCAGCCCCGGTTGGCAGCCCCAGCATTTT.

The V and J genes are TRBV7-2 and TRBJ2-3; 8 bases are shared with TRBD2. Germline assignment: CDR1 SGHTA and CDR2 FQGNSA. The CDR3 spans 14 residues. The ends lost 5 bases at V and 2 bases at J; junction bases unmatched: 3. The CDR3 nucleotides are TGTGCCAGCAGCCCGGGACTAGTCACAGATACGCAGTATTTT. Its protein is CASSPGLVTDTQYF.

This clone has just one count. This rearrangement joins TRBV7-7 to TRBJ2-3, with 9 nucleotides matching TRBD2. Germline V gene lookup returns CDR1 SSHAT and CDR2 FNYEAQ (reference sequence). CDR3 length: 18 residues. V was pared by 1 base and J by 2 bases, with 10 bases of the junction left unmatched. In DNA form, the CDR3 reads TGTGCCAGCAGCTTAGGCGCGGCCAGCGGGGGGTCCACAGATACGCAGTATTTT. Its protein is CASSLGAASGGSTDTQYF.

The V and J genes are TRBV7-9 and TRBJ2-5; D call uncertain. Germline CDR1 SEHNR, CDR2 FQNEAQ (reference sequence). With 7 bases removed from V and 1 base from J, the gap between germline ends came to 10 bases. The CDR3 sequence is 13 residues long. CDR3 sequence reads: CASTGTIQETQYF. DNA for the CDR3: TGTGCCAGCACTGGAACTATCCAAGAGACCCAGTACTTC.

This rearrangement joins TRBV13 to TRBJ2-7, with TRBD2 matching over 8 bases. The V gene end was trimmed by 1 base and the J gene end by 9 bases; junction bases not matched to a gene: 11. Germline values: CDR1 PRHDT, CDR2 FYEKMQ (reference sequence). This CDR3 is built from 15 residues. The CDR3 loop reads CASSLVAGGLRGQYF. The CDR3 nucleotides are TGTGCCAGCAGCTTAGTTGCGGGGGGTCTACGAGGGCAGTACTTC. The full variable domain, completed using reference TRBV13 and TRBJ2-7, is AAGVIQSPRHLIKEKRETATLKCYPIPRHDTVYWYQQGPGQDPQFLISFYEKMQSDKGSIPDRFSAQQFSDYHSELNMSSLELGDSALYFCASSLVAGGLRGQYFGPGTRLTVT.

Only a few counts were recorded for this clone. The V gene is TRBV12-5, the J gene TRBJ1-1; 7 positions match TRBD1. Germline V gene sequence: CDR1 LGHNT, CDR2 FRNRAP. The CDR3 loop spans 16 amino acids. V was pared by 7 bases and J by 0 bases, with 11 bases of the junction left unmatched. The CDR3 region is CASATGQRPMNTEAFF. In DNA, the CDR3 is TGTGCTAGTGCCACGGGACAGCGACCTATGAACACTGAAGCTTTCTTT.

This chain joins TRBV5-5 and TRBJ1-1, with 8 bases fitting TRBD1. Germline CDR1 is SGHKS and CDR2 is YYEKEE (reference sequence). The V and J ends lost 4 bases and 5 bases, in that order; junction bases with no gene match: 13. This CDR3 comprises 16 residues. This CDR3 is CASSAVPGGTKTEAFF. The CDR3, as DNA: TGTGCCAGCAGCGCCGTACCAGGGGGCACGAAGACTGAAGCTTTCTTT.

A remark on this clone: The sample contains more than one DNA sequence encoding this CDR3. This sequence joins TRBV6-5 and TRBJ1-5; perhaps TRBD1 as D (5 bases). Germline-derived CDR1 and CDR2 are MNHEY and SVGAGI. V was shortened by 6 bases and J by 0 bases, with 12 bases between the two germline ends. This CDR3 region has 15 residues. The CDR3 reads CASRQALGSNQPQHF. DNA of the CDR3: TGTGCCAGCAGACAGGCCCTGGGTAGCAATCAGCCCCAGCATTTT.

The V gene is TRBV6-1, the J gene TRBJ2-3; TRBD1 aligns across 7 bases. This CDR3 contains 14 residues. V lost 8 bases, J lost 1 base, and 6 bases stayed unmatched. CDR1 and CDR2 from the germline V gene are MNHNS and SASEGT. CDR3 sequence (DNA): TGTGCCAGCTGGCCGGGACAGCGCACAGATACGCAGTATTTT. Translated, it gives CASWPGQRTDTQYF.

The chain couples TRBV6-5 to TRBJ2-5; TRBD1 matches at 10 bases. The last part of the DNA fits TRBJ2-7 better; the J call may be wrong. The CDR3 runs to 16 residues. Germline V gives CDR1 MNHEY, CDR2 SVGAGI. The CDR3 protein is CASSYFFGQGGYEQYF. Here the CDR3 DNA reads TGTGCCAGCAGTTACTTTTTTGGACAGGGGGGATACGAGCAGTACTTC.

The CDR3 bases are TGTGCCAGCAGCCGAAATAGCGGGAGGAATACGCAGTATTTT. Protein: CASSRNSGRNTQYF. This chain links TRBV7-3 with TRBJ2-3; 10 bases map to TRBD2. Germline lookup yields CDR1 SGHTA and CDR2 FQGTGA. This CDR3 comprises 14 residues. After removal of 5 bases from V and 7 bases from J, the junction contained 6 bases not matched to a gene. Full variable domain (outside the CDR3, taken from reference TRBV7-3 and TRBJ2-3): GAGVSQTPSNKVTEKGKYVELRCDPISGHTALYWYRQSLGQGPEFLIYFQGTGAADDSGLPNDRFFAVRPEGSVSTLKIQRTERGDSAVYLCASSRNSGRNTQYFGPGTRLTVL.

This clone was detected once. V usage is TRBV7-9 and J usage is TRBJ1-4, with 7 bases that match TRBD1. Germline V lookup: CDR1 SEHNR, CDR2 FQNEAQ (reference sequence). The CDR3 runs to 16 residues. V dropped 5 bases and J dropped 8; count of bases not matched to a gene: 14. CDR3 sequence reads: CASSHRLQDRREKLFF. As DNA, the CDR3 is TGTGCCAGCAGCCACCGACTCCAGGACAGGCGGGAAAAACTGTTTTTT.

The chain carries TRBV29-1 and TRBJ2-1; TRBD1 matches 9 bases. This CDR3 region has 14 residues. Germline V gene lookup returns CDR1 SQVTM and CDR2 ANQGSEA. J gave up 2 bases and V 6 bases, and 5 bases lay outside the gene matches. CDR3 nucleotide sequence: TGCAGCGTGAAGGACAGGGGCGCCTACAATGAGCAGTTCTTC. This encodes CSVKDRGAYNEQFF.

This clone was seen a handful of times. The chain has TRBV5-1 and TRBJ1-5; tentatively, D is TRBD1 (5 bases). CDR1 is SGHRS, CDR2 YFSETQ, per germline. With 4 bases removed from V and 4 bases from J, the gap between germline ends came to 15 bases. The CDR3 sequence is 15 residues long. CDR3 sequence: CASSPGTVGNQPQHF. The CDR3, as DNA: TGCGCCAGCAGCCCAGGGACTGTGGGGAATCAGCCCCAGCATTTT.